The 24 T cell receptor beta chains below were found in one sample sequenced in a study of cytomegalovirus exposure and HLA in healthy donors. Primers included in the PCR were 60 Vbeta and 13 Jbeta primers. TCRdb's copy holds only in-frame clones and misses some; the assay was immunoSEQ multiplex PCR. The sample yields roughly 200,000 clones, about 90% seen once. Sequencing was performed on PBMCs. The source is a boy aged 2-9 years in good health and CMV-seronegative.

This chain connects TRBV18 to TRBJ2-5; a possible D gene is TRBD2 (6 bases). This CDR3 region has 13 residues. V dropped 10 bases and J dropped 0 bases, with 12 bases sitting between them. From germline, CDR1 is KGHSH and CDR2 LQKENI. The CDR3 coding sequence is TGTGCCACTAGCGAGGTTCACCAAGAGACCCAGTACTTC. Amino acid sequence: CATSEVHQETQYF.

The chain employs TRBV28 and TRBJ1-6; TRBD1 aligns across 7 bases. The germline V gene encodes CDR1 MDHEN and CDR2 SYDVKM. The CDR3 contains 13 residues. J lost 9 bases, V lost 4 bases, and 3 bases had no gene match. CDR3 bases: TGTGCCAGCAGTTCCTCAGGGGGTTCACCCCTCCACTTT. Protein sequence: CASSSSGGSPLHF.

This chain links TRBV5-1 with TRBJ2-7; 12 bases map to TRBD2. With 3 bases clipped from V and 2 bases from J, the junction kept 3 bases outside the gene matches. Germline V lookup: CDR1 SGHRS, CDR2 YFSETQ. CDR3 size: 15 residues. The CDR3 here is CASSSGTSGPYEQYF. Written as DNA, the CDR3 is TGCGCCAGCAGCTCCGGGACTAGCGGGCCCTACGAGCAGTACTTC. The complete variable domain, with remaining parts taken from reference TRBV5-1 and TRBJ2-7, reads KAGVTQTPRYLIKTRGQQVTLSCSPISGHRSVSWYQQTPGQGLQFLFEYFSETQRNKGNFPGRFSGRQFSNSRSEMNVSTLELGDSALYLCASSSGTSGPYEQYFGPGTRLTVT.

The rearrangement joins TRBV29-1 to TRBJ1-1; 8 nucleotides line up with TRBD1. CDR1 is SQVTM and CDR2 is ANQGSEA in the germline V gene. J was trimmed by 3 bases and V by 7 bases; bases with no gene match: 10. There are 14 residues in the CDR3. The CDR3: CSAIDRGGDTEAFF. Here the CDR3 DNA reads TGCAGCGCAATAGACAGGGGAGGAGACACTGAAGCTTTCTTT.

The V and J genes are TRBV5-6 and TRBJ2-3; a possible D gene is TRBD1 (5 bases). Germline CDR1 is SGHDT and CDR2 is YYEEEE. The CDR3 length is 14 residues. Trimming stripped 0 bases from V and 4 bases from J, with 9 bases between. CDR3 in DNA: TGTGCCAGCAGCTTGGGACAGTTCGCAGATACGCAGTATTTT. Translating gives CASSLGQFADTQYF. Combining the CDR3 with reference TRBV5-6 and TRBJ2-3 gives the whole variable domain DAGVTQSPTHLIKTRGQQVTLRCSPKSGHDTVSWYQQALGQGPQFIFQYYEEEERQRGNFPDRFSGHQFPNYSSELNVNALLLGDSALYLCASSLGQFADTQYFGPGTRLTVL.

The chain links TRBV11-2 to TRBJ2-2; D ambiguous. The length of the CDR3 is 14 residues. Germline CDR1 SGHAT, CDR2 FQNNGV. The V and J ends lost 4 bases and 1 base respectively, with 7 bases between them. The CDR3 coding sequence is TGTGCCAGCAGCTACGCGGTGAACACCGGGGAGCTGTTTTTT. Its translation: CASSYAVNTGELFF.

The V call is TRBV28, the J call TRBJ1-2, with 9 bases aligning to TRBD1. With 4 bases clipped from V and 3 bases from J, the junction kept 6 bases outside the gene matches. Germline loops: CDR1 MDHEN, CDR2 SYDVKM. The CDR3 contains 15 residues. CDR3 nucleotide sequence: TGTGCCAGCAGTTCGACAGGGGGGGCGGACTATGGCTACACCTTC. Protein sequence: CASSSTGGADYGYTF.

This chain links TRBV28 with TRBJ1-2; 10 bases align to TRBD1. Germline assignment: CDR1 MDHEN and CDR2 SYDVKM. The CDR3 totals 16 residues. V was pared by 5 bases and J by 6 bases, with 12 bases of the junction left unmatched. The CDR3: CASSTIRDRGLDGYTF. Written as DNA, the CDR3 is TGTGCCAGCAGTACGATCCGGGACAGGGGACTGGATGGCTACACCTTC.

The rearrangement uses TRBV7-3 and TRBJ2-7; D uncertain. V was clipped by 2 bases and J by 6 bases, with 11 bases between them. Germline V CDR1 and CDR2: SGHTA, FQGTGA. The CDR3 covers 13 residues. CDR3 loop: CASSLLADSEQYF. The CDR3 DNA reads as TGTGCCAGCAGCTTATTAGCCGACTCCGAGCAGTACTTC.

The V and J genes are TRBV7-9 and TRBJ1-4; 9 bases align to TRBD1. The CDR3 spans 15 residues. Losses at the gene ends were 5 bases for V and 5 bases for J; bases not matched to a gene: 6. The V gene's germline CDR1 is SEHNR and CDR2 FQNEAQ (reference sequence). Here the CDR3 DNA reads TGTGCCAGCAGCCTTGGGACAGGGAAAAATGAAAAACTGTTTTTT. Its translation is CASSLGTGKNEKLFF. Drawing the rest from reference TRBV7-9 and TRBJ1-4, the complete variable domain is DTGVSQNPRHKITKRGQNVTFRCDPISEHNRLYWYRQTLGQGPEFLTYFQNEAQLEKSRLLSDRFSAERPKGSFSTLEIQRTEQGDSAMYLCASSLGTGKNEKLFFGSGTQLSVL.

The chain employs TRBV4-2 and TRBJ1-3; the D gene is possibly TRBD1 (5 bases). CDR3 size: 14 residues. CDR1 LGHNA and CDR2 YNFKEQ come from the germline V gene. Trimming took 3 bases from V and 4 from J, leaving 10 bases between them. This CDR3 is CASSHGGTGNTIYF. The CDR3 nucleotides are TGTGCCAGCAGCCACGGGGGGACGGGAAACACCATATATTTT.

The rearrangement uses TRBV27 and TRBJ1-2; D uncertain. V lost 3 bases, J lost 8 bases, and 13 bases lay in between. This CDR3 region has 13 residues. Germline V gives CDR1 MNHEY, CDR2 SMNVEV (reference sequence). The DNA of the CDR3 is TGTGCCAGCAGTTTTCACTTGTCAAACGGCTACACCTTC. Protein product: CASSFHLSNGYTF.

V gene TRBV29-1 combines with J gene TRBJ2-1, with 15 bases lining up with TRBD2. This CDR3 is 14 amino acids long. Trimming cost V 2 bases and J 10 bases; bases outside gene matches: 3. The germline gives CDR1 SQVTM, CDR2 ANQGSEA. The CDR3 sequence is CSVESGTSGGEQFF. CDR3 coding DNA: TGCAGCGTTGAATCCGGGACTAGCGGGGGGGAGCAGTTCTTC.

In this sample, this clone turned up a few times. The rearrangement uses TRBV6-5 and TRBJ1-5, with 7 bases that match TRBD1. J gave up 0 bases and V 6 bases, and 2 bases lay outside the gene matches. CDR3 length: 14 amino acids. Germline values: CDR1 MNHEY, CDR2 SVGAGI. CDR3 sequence: CASRTGNSNQPQHF. The CDR3 region has the DNA TGTGCCAGCAGGACAGGGAATAGCAATCAGCCCCAGCATTTT.

The chain uses TRBV7-9 and TRBJ2-7; 7 nucleotides agree with TRBD1. This CDR3 is 15 amino acids long. With V trimmed by 5 bases and J by 2 bases, 9 bases remained unmatched. CDR1 SEHNR and CDR2 FQNEAQ come from the germline V gene (reference sequence). The CDR3 DNA is TGTGCCAGCAGCGGACGGGACAGCTACACCTACGAGCAGTACTTC. As protein: CASSGRDSYTYEQYF.

The chain recombines TRBV7-2 with TRBJ2-1, with D possibly TRBD2 on 6 matching bases. There are 14 residues in the CDR3. Trimming stripped 3 bases from V and 7 bases from J, with 13 bases between. Germline V gene data show CDR1 as SGHTA and CDR2 as FQGNSA. As DNA, the CDR3 is TGTGCCAGCAGCTTGTCTGAGGCGGGGAATGAGCAGTTCTTC. Translated, it gives CASSLSEAGNEQFF.

The chain's CDR3 is CASSYYGASNTGELFF. The CDR3 DNA reads as TGTGCCAGCAGTTATTATGGAGCCTCCAACACCGGGGAGCTGTTTTTT. The chain is built from TRBV6-5 and TRBJ2-2; no clear D. Trimming removed 3 bases at V and 2 bases at J, with 13 bases between. The germline gives CDR1 MNHEY, CDR2 SVGAGI. The CDR3 has 16 residues.

This chain's CDR3 is CASSDVAVAPYEQYF. The CDR3 coding sequence is TGTGCCAGCAGTGATGTAGCGGTCGCCCCCTACGAGCAGTACTTC. The chain links TRBV2 to TRBJ2-7, with a weak D call TRBD2 (6 bases). Per the germline V gene, CDR1 is SNHLY and CDR2 is FYNNEI. V lost 3 bases, J lost 2 bases, and 14 bases lay in between. The CDR3 totals 15 residues.

The rearrangement uses TRBV2 and TRBJ1-1; tentative D call: TRBD1 (5 bases). Trimming stripped 1 base from V and 5 bases from J, with 14 bases between. This CDR3 is 15 amino acids long. Germline-derived CDR1 and CDR2 are SNHLY and FYNNEI. The CDR3 spells CASSEVSGGETEAFF. The CDR3 region has the DNA TGTGCCAGCAGTGAAGTGTCCGGGGGAGAAACTGAAGCTTTCTTT.

The genes are TRBV7-3 and TRBJ2-7; TRBD2 is a possible D gene (6 bases). The germline CDR1 and CDR2 sequences are SGHTA and FQGTGA. The CDR3 is 15 residues long. V was shortened by 4 bases and J by 3 bases, with 16 bases between the two germline ends. The chain's CDR3 is CASSSQAGSIYEQYF. The CDR3 DNA reads TGTGCCAGCAGCTCCCAGGCGGGGTCTATCTACGAGCAGTACTTC.

V is TRBV11-3 and J is TRBJ1-3; 7 bases fit TRBD1. Germline values: CDR1 SGHNT, CDR2 YENEEA. The length of the CDR3 is 19 residues. After removal of 7 bases from V and 0 bases from J, the junction contained 18 bases not matched to a gene. CDR3 in amino acids: CASTRLPGQPMVSGNTIYF. For the CDR3, the DNA is TGTGCCAGCACCCGACTCCCGGGACAGCCAATGGTCTCTGGAAACACCATATATTTT.

The chain is built from TRBV27 and TRBJ2-5; TRBD2 matches at 8 bases. Germline assignment: CDR1 MNHEY and CDR2 SMNVEV (reference sequence). The junction had 5 bases not matched to a gene; V was cut back by 5 bases and J by 3 bases. The CDR3 runs to 14 residues. The CDR3 spells CASSPTRGEETQYF. The CDR3 region has the DNA TGTGCCAGCAGTCCGACGCGGGGGGAAGAGACCCAGTACTTC.

This clone has only a few counts. The chain recombines TRBV2 with TRBJ1-3; D remains unclear. There are 13 residues in the CDR3. V lost 2 bases, J lost 3 bases, and 5 bases lay in between. Germline assignment: CDR1 SNHLY and CDR2 FYNNEI. The CDR3 DNA follows: TGTGCCAGCAGTGAAACTCTTGGAAACACCATATATTTT. Protein: CASSETLGNTIYF.

The V call is TRBV5-1, the J call TRBJ2-5; the D gene is possibly TRBD2 (7 bases). The germline V and J ends were trimmed by 0 bases and 2 bases, with 11 bases remaining between them. The CDR3 contains 15 residues. The V gene's germline CDR1 is SGHRS and CDR2 YFSETQ. The CDR3 DNA reads TGCGCCAGCAGCTTGGAAAAGGGGGGGCAAGAGACCCAGTACTTC. Its translation is CASSLEKGGQETQYF.